This passage covers 5 T cell receptor beta chains from one sample sequenced in a study of T cell responses to AZD1222 COVID-19 vaccine. Using immunoSEQ multiplex PCR, the repertoire was profiled, and TCRdb retains in-frame clones only, with some absent. This table holds 120,000 to 150,000 clones, 88% found once. Sequenced here: peripheral blood, sampled on day 0 of AZD1222 vaccination. All receptors come from an adult in good health.

The chain links TRBV19 to TRBJ2-1; 8 bases line up with TRBD2. This CDR3 spans 17 amino acids. V gave up 3 bases and J gave up 0 bases; unmatched junction bases: 7. Germline CDR1 is LNHDA and CDR2 is SQIVND (reference sequence). The chain's CDR3 is CASSIAFSGNSYNEQFF. In nucleotides, the CDR3 is TGTGCCAGTAGTATCGCGTTTAGCGGGAACTCCTACAATGAGCAGTTCTTC. The full variable domain, in which reference TRBV19 and TRBJ2-1 provide the parts outside the CDR3, is DGGITQSPKYLFRKEGQNVTLSCEQNLNHDAMYWYRQDPGQGLRLIYYSQIVNDFQKGDIAEGYSVSREKKESFPLTVTSAQKNPTAFYLCASSIAFSGNSYNEQFFGPGTRLTVL.

The chain uses TRBV19 and TRBJ1-3; D may be TRBD1 (6 bases). Trimming shortened V by 8 bases and J by 1 base, and 21 bases separated the two germline ends. In germline, CDR1 is LNHDA, CDR2 SQIVND (reference sequence). CDR3 length equals 17 residues. The chain's CDR3 is CASGPPGQMESGNTIYF. CDR3 sequence (DNA): TGTGCCAGTGGCCCGCCCGGACAGATGGAATCTGGAAACACCATATATTTT.

Comments on this clone: The sample holds other DNA sequences that translate to the same CDR3. The CDR3 sequence: CASSPGTSGRGETQYF. The CDR3 bases are TGTGCCAGCTCACCCGGGACTAGCGGGAGAGGGGAGACCCAGTACTTC. The chain is built from TRBV18 and TRBJ2-5, with TRBD2 matching over 14 bases. Germline V gives CDR1 KGHSH, CDR2 LQKENI. Trimming at V came to 3 bases and at J to 5 bases, leaving 5 bases not matched to a gene. The CDR3 is 16 residues long.

This CDR3 is CASGGGSNQPQHF. The CDR3 nucleotides read TGTGCCAGCGGAGGGGGCAGCAATCAGCCCCAGCATTTT. J is TRBJ1-5 and V is TRBV28, with 7 bases matching TRBD1. The V segment lost 8 bases and the J segment 1 base; nucleotides outside the gene matches: 2. This CDR3 has 13 amino acids. Germline values: CDR1 MDHEN, CDR2 SYDVKM.

The count of this clone is one. J is TRBJ1-5 and V is TRBV30; D is ambiguous. Germline CDR1 and CDR2: GTSNPN and SVGIG (reference sequence). Trimming removed 5 bases at V and 0 bases at J, with 5 bases between. The CDR3 is made up of 12 amino acids. The CDR3 bases are TGTGCCTGGGGAGATAGCAATCAGCCCCAGCATTTT. Translation gives CAWGDSNQPQHF. Together with reference TRBV30 and TRBJ1-5, the CDR3 gives the full variable domain: SQTIHQWPATLVQPVGSPLSLECTVEGTSNPNLYWYRQAAGRGLQLLFYSVGIGQISSEVPQNLSASRPQDRQFILSSKKLLLSDSGFYLCAWGDSNQPQHFGDGTRLSIL.